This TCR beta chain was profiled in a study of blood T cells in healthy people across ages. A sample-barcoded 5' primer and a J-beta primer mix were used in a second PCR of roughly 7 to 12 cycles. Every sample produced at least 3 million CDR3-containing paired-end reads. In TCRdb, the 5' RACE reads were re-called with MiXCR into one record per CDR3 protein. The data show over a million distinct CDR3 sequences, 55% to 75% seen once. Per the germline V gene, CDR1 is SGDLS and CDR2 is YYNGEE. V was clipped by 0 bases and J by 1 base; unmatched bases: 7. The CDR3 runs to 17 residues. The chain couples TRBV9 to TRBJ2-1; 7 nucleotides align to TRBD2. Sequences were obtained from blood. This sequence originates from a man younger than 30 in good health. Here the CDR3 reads CASSVGHAGASYNEQFF. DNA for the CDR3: TGTGCCAGCAGCGTAGGGCACGCGGGAGCTTCCTACAATGAGCAGTTCTTC.